Here is one TCR beta chain with its context. This clone's antigen is unknown. Base qualities are not at hand, and no much larger clone is one base apart. The donors were roughly 38 Caucasian individuals from Russia, aged roughly 6 to 100 years, who were systemically healthy. Roughly 10 milliliters of peripheral blood were drawn from each donor into EDTA-treated Vacutainer tubes. Ficoll-Paque density-gradient centrifugation was used to isolate PBMCs, with at least 7 million obtained per sample. Total RNA, at least 6 micrograms per sample, was extracted from PBMCs with Trizol reagent. For every donor, an aliquot of PBMCs went through flow cytometry to measure the percentages of naive CD45RAhigh/CD27high T cells. According to the germline V gene, CDR1 reads MDHEN and CDR2 reads SYDVKM. The CDR3 covers 14 residues, taking in both the cysteine and the phenylalanine. Just CDR3 DNA is preserved here, 42 bases in frame from base 1. Clipping removes 11 bases from V and 0 bases from J, with 6 as the unmatched junction base count.

The data are from a study of blood T cells in healthy people across ages (dated by TCRdb to between 2014 and 2017). Regarding the complete study: In model experiments, template switching captured about one uniquely barcoded TCR beta cDNA molecule for every two T cells. Using deep sequencing normalized with unique cDNA molecular identifiers, the study measured how TCR beta repertoire diversity changes with age. The donors were divided into four age groups: young (average roughly 15 years), middle-aged (around 41), aged (around 67) and long-lived (roughly 88). To avoid experimental bias, donors of different ages were spread randomly across the sequencing lanes. Using the same blood draw, the study looked at two additional independent replicas of 1 million unique cDNA reads for two donors, one aged 18 to 30 and the other aged 80 or older.

The library came from 5' RACE. The sample was run on an Illumina HiSeq 2500. A second roughly 7 to 11 cycle PCR used a sample-barcoded 5' primer and a J-beta primer mix. A unique molecular identifier was introduced onto each TCR beta cDNA molecule by a template-switch 5' adaptor carrying 12 random nucleotides. At least 3 million CDR3-containing paired-end reads were obtained from each sample. All of the RNA was converted into first-strand cDNA using the Mint cDNA synthesis kit, with a TRBC-specific oligonucleotide serving as the primer. Following uracil-DNA glycosylase treatment, a first 18-cycle PCR with universal primers M1SS and BC2_uni_R was performed on all cDNA. Processing in the source paper ran as follows. For normalization, 1 million high-quality reads were randomly selected from each sample, with every read carrying a distinct molecular identifier. Reads with shared molecular identifiers were discarded instead of being binned into consensus sequences. CDR3 identification, clonotype clustering and error correction used MiTCR with a Q25 quality threshold and the strictest error-elimination algorithm. A nonparametric unseen species model with Euler transformation was used to estimate a lower bound on total TCR beta diversity. TCRdb reanalyzed the raw reads on its own, using fastp at Q25 for trimming and MiXCR for clone calling, and kept in-frame beta chains. One record per CDR3 amino acid sequence lists the most common genes and DNA. The V and J calls reflect TCRdb's pipeline rather than the authors' work. The sample contains 1,500,000 or so distinct CDR3 sequences, less than 45% of them found a single time. About 4.1% of the sample is held by the ten biggest clonotypes.

Summary of the overall study and its limitations: The long-lived group showed more naive CD4+ T cells, fewer expanded clones and increased TCR diversity than the aged group, suggesting age selection. Estimates of total diversity from one million sequenced T cells were regarded as lower bounds and underestimates. Because donor CMV infection status was unknown, age-related changes in expanded clonotypes were potentially confounded. Observed TCR beta diversity correlated strongly with the percentage of naive T cells measured by flow cytometry. Observed TCR beta diversity per million T cells fell roughly linearly with age, and a significant reduction was already apparent by age around 44. Since profiling was done on bulk unsorted PBMCs, naive and antigen-experienced compartments could not be conclusively compared.

This sequence uses TRBV28 and TRBJ2-1; the junction holds 8 bases that match TRBD2. This TCR came from a woman under 30 in good health. The sequenced sample consisted of blood. The encoded CDR3 is CAVLAGSSYNEQFF. The nucleotides are TGTGCCGTCCTAGCGGGTAGCTCCTACAATGAGCAGTTCTTC. The CDR3 plus the reference TRBV28 and TRBJ2-1 genes for the other parts give the full variable domain: DVKVTQSSRYLVKRTGEKVFLECVQDMDHENMFWYRQDPGLGLRLIYFSYDVKMKEKGDIPEGYSVSREKKERFSLILESASTNQTSMYLCAVLAGSSYNEQFFGPGTRLTVL.